One and the same sample provided the 24 T cell receptor beta chains below, sequenced in a study of T cells in Graves' hyperthyroidism and ophthalmopathy. Amplification of TCR beta CDR3 regions used RNA as the template. The TCR CDR3 first-round RT-PCR relied on the HTBI primer set. TCRdb processed the multiplex PCR reads anew with MiXCR; each CDR3 protein has one entry. The sample holds roughly 420,000 distinct CDR3 sequences; approximately 14% are singletons and the top ten take 7.5% to 9%. Material: blood. Receptors originate from a woman aged 18-35 years with Graves' hyperthyroidism.

This clonotype showed up many times. The chain has TRBV12-3 or TRBV12-4 and TRBJ2-1; 7 bases agree with TRBD2. The CDR3 sequence is 15 residues long. The V gene end was trimmed by 5 bases and the J gene end by 7 bases; junction bases not matched to a gene: 11. In nucleotides, the CDR3 is TGTGCCAGCAGTCCACAGCGGGGCGGAGAGAATGAGCAGTTCTTC. It translates to CASSPQRGGENEQFF.

The count of this clonotype is one. This may be a read error: a much more frequent sequence differs by one nucleotide. The CDR3 loop reads CASSPYVPGQGPYSTDTQYF. CDR3 coding DNA: TGCGCCAGCAGCCCTTACGTCCCGGGACAGGGTCCATATAGCACAGATACGCAGTATTTT. The chain couples TRBV5-1 to TRBJ2-3; 9 bases fit TRBD1. There are 20 residues in the CDR3. Trimming cost V 4 bases and J 0 bases; bases outside gene matches: 18. Germline CDR1 and CDR2: SGHRS and YFSETQ.

This clonotype was observed many times. V usage is TRBV30 and J usage is TRBJ1-5; TRBD1 might be the D (5 bases). Trimming cost V 5 bases and J 1 base, with 6 bases left between them. The CDR3 is 12 amino acids. The germline V gene has CDR1 GTSNPN and CDR2 SVGIG (reference sequence). CDR3 region: CAWGDSNQPQHF. CDR3 coding DNA: TGTGCCTGGGGGGACAGCAATCAGCCCCAGCATTTT.

This clonotype showed up many times. The chain uses TRBV10-3 and TRBJ2-5, with 9 bases matching TRBD2. V trimming: 4 bases; J trimming: 3 bases; junction bases outside the gene matches: 3. Germline V gene data show CDR1 as ENHRY and CDR2 as SYGVKD. The CDR3 length is 14 residues. CDR3 in amino acids: CAISAGTSKETQYF. Here the CDR3 DNA reads TGTGCCATCAGTGCCGGGACTAGCAAAGAGACCCAGTACTTC.

This clonotype was detected many times. This rearrangement joins TRBV7-9 to TRBJ2-1; D is ambiguous. The CDR3 contains 12 residues. Trimming shortened V by 5 bases and J by 7 bases, and 9 bases separated the two germline ends. Germline V lookup: CDR1 SEHNR, CDR2 FQNEAQ (reference sequence). The CDR3, as DNA: TGTGCCAGCAGCCCCCGTAGGAATGAGCAGTTCTTC. It yields the protein CASSPRRNEQFF.

This clonotype was picked up many times. This chain links TRBV2 with TRBJ2-7; tentative D call: TRBD2 (5 bases). This CDR3 comprises 14 residues. The V gene's germline CDR1 is SNHLY and CDR2 FYNNEI. V was pared by 7 bases and J by 2 bases, with 15 bases between. The chain's CDR3 is CASKEETGTYEQYF. CDR3 DNA sequence: TGTGCCAGCAAGGAGGAGACCGGGACCTACGAGCAGTACTTC.

This clonotype has at least ten counts. The chain employs TRBV6-1 and TRBJ2-7; D is possibly TRBD1 or TRBD2 (5 bases each). This CDR3 is 12 amino acids long. Per the germline V gene, CDR1 is MNHNS and CDR2 is SASEGT. Trimming took off 8 bases at V and 5 bases at J, with 13 bases between the two ends. The CDR3 here is CASSRDVDEQYF. The CDR3 DNA reads TGTGCCAGCTCCCGGGACGTTGACGAGCAGTACTTC.

V gene TRBV10-3 combines with J gene TRBJ2-7, with 7 bases aligning to TRBD1. The germline gives CDR1 ENHRY, CDR2 SYGVKD. Germline trimming cut 10 bases from V and 3 bases from J; bases unmatched to any gene: 6. The length of the CDR3 is 12 residues. The CDR3 DNA is TGTGCCAGCAATGGGGACAGCTACGAGCAGTACTTC. The encoded protein is CASNGDSYEQYF.

The sample holds many counts of this clonotype. The chain carries TRBV12-3 or TRBV12-4 and TRBJ1-1; the D is unclear. The CDR3 has 12 amino acids. V lost 8 bases and J lost 1, with 8 bases in between. The CDR3 region has the DNA TGTGCCAGCCACGAGCCGAACACTGAAGCTTTCTTT. It translates to CASHEPNTEAFF.

This clonotype was seen at least ten times. The rearrangement joins TRBV6-1 to TRBJ1-4, with a tentative D call TRBD1 (5 bases). V lost 5 bases to trimming and J lost 1 base, with 8 bases between them. Germline CDR1 MNHNS, CDR2 SASEGT. The CDR3 length is 14 residues. CDR3 residues: CASSQTETNEKLFF. For the CDR3, the DNA is TGTGCCAGCAGTCAGACAGAAACTAATGAAAAACTGTTTTTT.

This clonotype was observed many times. V usage is TRBV2 and J usage is TRBJ1-2; 11 bases are a match to TRBD1. From germline, CDR1 is SNHLY and CDR2 FYNNEI. V gave up 6 bases and J gave up 4 bases; unmatched junction bases: 7. The CDR3 covers 15 residues. The CDR3 is CASRPGQGAGYGYTF. In nucleotides, the CDR3 is TGTGCCAGCAGGCCCGGACAGGGGGCAGGCTATGGCTACACCTTC.

A word on this clonotype: Given a much more abundant clone one base away, this may be a read error. This chain joins TRBV5-1 and TRBJ2-7; TRBD2 is a possible D gene (7 bases). V lost 0 bases to trimming and J lost 7 bases, with 14 bases between them. The germline gives CDR1 SGHRS, CDR2 YFSETQ. CDR3 length equals 14 residues. CDR3 bases: TGCGCCAGCAGCTTGGTACAGGGAGGGGGTGAGCAGTACTTC. Its translation is CASSLVQGGGEQYF.

The rearrangement uses TRBV7-3 and TRBJ2-7; 14 positions match TRBD2. The germline V gene has CDR1 SGHTA and CDR2 FQGTGA. V lost 5 bases to trimming and J lost 0 bases; unmatched junction nucleotides: 3. CDR3 length equals 16 residues. This CDR3 is CASSGGTSGGSYEQYF. The CDR3 region has the DNA TGTGCCAGCAGCGGAGGGACTAGCGGGGGCTCCTACGAGCAGTACTTC.

This clonotype was detected many times. CDR3 protein: CSARGLGGLAVQQYF. Here the CDR3 DNA reads TGCAGTGCTAGAGGTCTGGGGGGACTAGCGGTTCAGCAGTACTTC. The chain carries TRBV20-1 and TRBJ2-7; 11 bases are shared with TRBD2. CDR3 length: 15 amino acids. Germline CDR1 DFQATT, CDR2 SNEGSKA (reference sequence). The ends lost 1 base at V and 8 bases at J; junction bases unmatched: 10.

This clonotype was counted ten times or more. The chain carries TRBV9 and TRBJ1-2; no reliable D call. Trimming took off 5 bases at V and 4 bases at J, with 6 bases between the two ends. The CDR3 covers 11 residues. Germline V gene lookup returns CDR1 SGDLS and CDR2 YYNGEE. The DNA for the CDR3 is TGTGCCAGCAGGTCACCCTATGGCTACACCTTC. It yields the protein CASRSPYGYTF.

This clonotype was detected a few times. This chain links TRBV19 with TRBJ1-4; possibly TRBD1 for D (5 bases). This CDR3 region has 16 residues. Per the germline V gene, CDR1 is LNHDA and CDR2 is SQIVND (reference sequence). The V and J ends lost 11 bases and 0 bases respectively, with 19 bases between them. Here the CDR3 DNA reads TGTGCCCCTGGAAGAGTGGACAATTCAACTAATGAAAAACTGTTTTTT. As protein: CAPGRVDNSTNEKLFF.

This clonotype occurred many times. This chain joins TRBV7-2 and TRBJ1-2; D remains ambiguous. The CDR3 extends over 15 amino acids. V gave up 4 bases and J gave up 7 bases, with 19 bases separating them. The germline gives CDR1 SGHTA, CDR2 FQGNSA. The CDR3 DNA is TGTGCCAGCAGCTATACAGAGCTGGGAATTTTTGGCTACACCTTC. Translation gives CASSYTELGIFGYTF.

This clonotype was counted ten times or more. This rearrangement joins TRBV18 to TRBJ2-7; a weak D match, TRBD1 (6 bases). The CDR3 is made up of 14 amino acids. V was pared by 3 bases and J by 2 bases, with 11 bases between. The germline gives CDR1 KGHSH, CDR2 LQKENI. The CDR3 is CASSPQDSPYEQYF. CDR3 in DNA: TGTGCCAGCTCACCCCAGGACAGCCCCTACGAGCAGTACTTC.

The V call is TRBV20-1, the J call TRBJ1-1; weak D call: TRBD1 (6 bases). V was pared by 0 bases and J by 4 bases, with 15 bases between. This CDR3 comprises 15 residues. Germline-derived CDR1 and CDR2 are DFQATT and SNEGSKA (reference sequence). DNA of the CDR3: TGCAGTGCTAGAGATCCGCGCAGGGGAGGCACTGAAGCTTTCTTT. Protein product: CSARDPRRGGTEAFF.

This clonotype was picked up many times. V usage is TRBV3-1 and J usage is TRBJ2-5, with 9 positions matching TRBD1. The trim removed 3 bases at V and 12 bases at J, leaving 8 bases unmatched. Germline CDR1 and CDR2: LGHDT and YNNKEL (reference sequence). The CDR3 is 13 amino acids. CDR3 protein: CASSQYSRDREYF. The CDR3 nucleotides are TGTGCCAGCAGCCAGTATAGCCGGGACAGGGAGTACTTC.

Many counts were recorded for this clonotype. This chain joins TRBV20-1 and TRBJ2-4; tentatively, D is TRBD2 (6 bases). The V and J ends lost 6 bases and 0 bases respectively, with 9 bases between them. This CDR3 contains 13 residues. In germline, CDR1 is DFQATT, CDR2 SNEGSKA (reference sequence). For the CDR3, the DNA is TGCAGTGCCCGGGACTTAGCCAAAAACATTCAGTACTTC. Translating gives CSARDLAKNIQYF.

This clonotype has ten or more counts. The chain uses TRBV7-9 and TRBJ2-1; 7 bases are shared with TRBD1. Trimming took 6 bases from V and 4 from J; bases not matched to a gene: 9. Germline V lookup: CDR1 SEHNR, CDR2 FQNEAQ (reference sequence). The CDR3 runs to 15 residues. The CDR3 DNA reads as TGTGCCAGCAGTCCACAGGGGTCGGCTTACAATGAGCAGTTCTTC. Protein sequence: CASSPQGSAYNEQFF.

This clonotype was seen many times. The chain employs TRBV12-3 or TRBV12-4 and TRBJ2-7, with 8 bases lining up with TRBD1. Trimming took 6 bases from V and 2 from J; bases not matched to a gene: 9. This CDR3 contains 15 residues. This chain's CDR3 is CASSATGGTPYEQYF. CDR3 sequence (DNA): TGTGCCAGCAGCGCAACAGGGGGGACTCCCTACGAGCAGTACTTC.

This clonotype was picked up many times. This chain joins TRBV5-1 and TRBJ2-2; D is possibly TRBD2 (5 bases). The CDR3 extends over 15 amino acids. The germline CDR1 and CDR2 sequences are SGHRS and YFSETQ. The V and J ends lost 4 bases and 3 bases respectively, with 13 bases between them. The CDR3, as DNA: TGCGCCAGCAGCCGGATGCGGGTTGACACCGGGGAGCTGTTTTTT. Encoded protein: CASSRMRVDTGELFF.